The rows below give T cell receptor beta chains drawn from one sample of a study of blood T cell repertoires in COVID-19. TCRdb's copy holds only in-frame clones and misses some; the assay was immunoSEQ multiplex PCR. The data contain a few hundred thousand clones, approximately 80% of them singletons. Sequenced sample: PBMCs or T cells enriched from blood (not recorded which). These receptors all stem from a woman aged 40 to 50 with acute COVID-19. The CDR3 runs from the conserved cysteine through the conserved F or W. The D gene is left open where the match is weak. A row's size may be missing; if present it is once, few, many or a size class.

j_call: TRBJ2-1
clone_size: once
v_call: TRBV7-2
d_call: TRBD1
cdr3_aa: CASSFRDRGPYNEQFF
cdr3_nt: TGTGCCAGCAGCTTTCGGGACAGGGGGCCCTACAATGAGCAGTTCTTC

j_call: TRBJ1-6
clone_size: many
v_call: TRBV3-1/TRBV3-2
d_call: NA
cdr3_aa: CASSHSGNNSPLHF
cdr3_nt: TGTGCCAGCAGCCATTCAGGGAACAATTCACCCCTCCACTTT

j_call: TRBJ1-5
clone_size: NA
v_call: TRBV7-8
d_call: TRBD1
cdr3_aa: CASSREQGSQPQHF
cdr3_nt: TGTGCCAGCAGCCGAGAACAGGGGTCTCAGCCCCAGCATTTT

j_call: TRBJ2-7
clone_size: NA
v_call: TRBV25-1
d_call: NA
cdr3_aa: CASSESGYEQYF
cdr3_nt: TGTGCCAGCAGTGAATCCGGCTACGAGCAGTACTTC

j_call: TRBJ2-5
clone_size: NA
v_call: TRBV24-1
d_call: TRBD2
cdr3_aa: CATSDTQRGQETQYF
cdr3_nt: TGTGCCACCAGTGATACCCAGCGGGGCCAAGAGACCCAGTACTTC

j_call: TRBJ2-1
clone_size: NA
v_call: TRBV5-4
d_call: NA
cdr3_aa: CASSPVPSGRSYNEQFF
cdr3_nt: TGTGCCAGCAGTCCAGTCCCAAGCGGACGCTCCTACAATGAGCAGTTCTTC

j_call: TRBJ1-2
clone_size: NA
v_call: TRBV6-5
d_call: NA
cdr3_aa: CASSPGGKSSYGYTF
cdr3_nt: TGTGCCAGCAGTCCCGGGGGGAAGTCAAGCTATGGCTACACCTTC

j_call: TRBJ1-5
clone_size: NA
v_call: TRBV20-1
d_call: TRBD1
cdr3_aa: CSAPGTGEVNF
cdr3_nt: TGCAGTGCCCCCGGGACAGGGGAGGTAAATTTT

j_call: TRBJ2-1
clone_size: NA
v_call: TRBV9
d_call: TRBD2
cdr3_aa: CASSLAGGLYNEQFF
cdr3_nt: TGTGCCAGCAGCTTAGCGGGAGGTCTCTACAATGAGCAGTTCTTC

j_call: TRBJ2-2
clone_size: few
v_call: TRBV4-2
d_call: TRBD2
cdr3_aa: CASSQDVRGSGELFF
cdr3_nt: TGTGCCAGCAGCCAAGATGTGCGGGGGAGCGGGGAGCTGTTTTTT

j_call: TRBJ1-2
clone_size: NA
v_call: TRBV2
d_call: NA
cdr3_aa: CASSVSLGYTF
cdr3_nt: TGTGCCAGCAGTGTTTCTTTAGGCTACACCTTC

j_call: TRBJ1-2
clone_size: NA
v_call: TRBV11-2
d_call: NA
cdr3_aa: CASSLDPGANYGYTF
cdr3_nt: TGTGCCAGCAGCTTAGATCCGGGAGCTAACTATGGCTACACCTTC

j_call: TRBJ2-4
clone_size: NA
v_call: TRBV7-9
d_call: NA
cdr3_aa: CASSLGGSKARQYF
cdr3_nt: TGTGCCAGCAGCTTAGGTGGCAGCAAAGCGCGTCAGTACTTC

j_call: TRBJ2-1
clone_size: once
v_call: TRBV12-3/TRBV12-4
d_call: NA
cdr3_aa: CASSPPGNEQFF
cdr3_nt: TGTGCCAGCAGTCCTCCCGGCAATGAGCAGTTCTTC

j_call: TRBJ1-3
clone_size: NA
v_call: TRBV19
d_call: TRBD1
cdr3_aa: CASTNPTGARSSGNTIYF
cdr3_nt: TGTGCCAGTACCAACCCGACAGGGGCAAGGTCCTCTGGAAACACCATATATTTT

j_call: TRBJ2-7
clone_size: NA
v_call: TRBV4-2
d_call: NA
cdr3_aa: CASSQDLREYEQYF
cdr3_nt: TGTGCCAGCAGCCAAGATCTCCGGGAGTACGAGCAGTACTTC

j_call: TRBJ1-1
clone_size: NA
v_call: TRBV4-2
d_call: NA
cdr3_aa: CASSQDGQNTEAFF
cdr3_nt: TGTGCCAGCAGCCAAGATGGACAGAACACTGAAGCTTTCTTT

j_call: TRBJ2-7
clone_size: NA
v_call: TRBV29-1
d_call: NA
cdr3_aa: CSVWGTGLEQYF
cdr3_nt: TGCAGCGTTTGGGGAACAGGGTTGGAGCAGTACTTC

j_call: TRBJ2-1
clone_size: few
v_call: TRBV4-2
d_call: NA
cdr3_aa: CASSQVADREQFF
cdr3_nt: TGTGCCAGCAGCCAAGTCGCGGATCGTGAGCAGTTCTTC

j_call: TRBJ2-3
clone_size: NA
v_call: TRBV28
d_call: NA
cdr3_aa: CASSPRGTTDTQYF
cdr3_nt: TGTGCCAGCAGTCCCAGGGGTACCACAGATACGCAGTATTTT

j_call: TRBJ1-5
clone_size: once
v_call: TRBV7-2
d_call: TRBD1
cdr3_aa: CASGPTGGGQPQHF
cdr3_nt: TGTGCCAGCGGCCCTACAGGGGGCGGTCAGCCCCAGCATTTT

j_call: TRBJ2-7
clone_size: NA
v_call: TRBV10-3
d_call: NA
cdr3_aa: CAISEEGDREQYF
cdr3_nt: TGTGCCATCAGTGAGGAGGGGGACCGCGAGCAGTACTTC

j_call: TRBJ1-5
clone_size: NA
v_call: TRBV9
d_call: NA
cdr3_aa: CASSVGWGPNQPQHF
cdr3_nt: TGTGCCAGCAGCGTAGGATGGGGGCCCAATCAGCCCCAGCATTTT

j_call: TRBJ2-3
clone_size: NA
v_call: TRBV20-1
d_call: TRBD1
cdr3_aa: CSASGTGWYF
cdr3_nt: TGCAGTGCTAGCGGGACAGGGTGGTATTTT

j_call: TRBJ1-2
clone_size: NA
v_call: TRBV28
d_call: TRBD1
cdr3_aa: CASSKQGIGYGYTF
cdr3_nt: TGTGCCAGCAGTAAACAGGGGATAGGCTATGGCTACACCTTC

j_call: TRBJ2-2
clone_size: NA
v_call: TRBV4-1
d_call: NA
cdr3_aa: CASSQDPLENTGELFF
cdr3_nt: TGCGCCAGCAGCCAAGATCCACTAGAGAACACCGGGGAGCTGTTTTTT

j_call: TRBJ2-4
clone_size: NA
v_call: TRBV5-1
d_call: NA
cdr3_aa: CASSPNKNIQYF
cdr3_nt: TGCGCCAGCAGCCCCAATAAAAACATTCAGTACTTC

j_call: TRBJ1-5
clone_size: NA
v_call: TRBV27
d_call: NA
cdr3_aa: CASSQLGSTSGNQPQHF
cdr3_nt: TGTGCCAGCAGTCAACTAGGGTCAACGTCGGGCAATCAGCCCCAGCATTTT

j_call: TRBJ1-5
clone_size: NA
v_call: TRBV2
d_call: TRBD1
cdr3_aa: CASRAGQDNQPQHF
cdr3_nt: TGTGCCAGCAGGGCCGGACAGGACAATCAGCCCCAGCATTTT

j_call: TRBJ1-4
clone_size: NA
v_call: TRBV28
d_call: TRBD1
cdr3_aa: CASSFYGTVGEKLFF
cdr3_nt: TGTGCCAGCAGTTTCTATGGGACAGTGGGTGAAAAACTGTTTTTT

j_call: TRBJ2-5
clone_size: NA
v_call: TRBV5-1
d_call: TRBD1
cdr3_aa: CASSTGQGEGETQYF
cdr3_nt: TGCGCCAGCAGCACGGGACAGGGAGAGGGAGAGACCCAGTACTTC

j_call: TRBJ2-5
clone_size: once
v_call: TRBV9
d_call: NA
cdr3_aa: CASSVGQGLETQYF
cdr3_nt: TGTGCCAGCAGCGTAGGTCAGGGCCTGGAGACCCAGTACTTC

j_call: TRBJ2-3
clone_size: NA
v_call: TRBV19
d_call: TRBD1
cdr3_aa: CASSIPWDRGIDTQYF
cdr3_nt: TGTGCCAGTAGTATACCCTGGGACAGGGGGATAGATACGCAGTATTTT

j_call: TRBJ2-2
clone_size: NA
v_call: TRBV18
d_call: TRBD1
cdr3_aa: CASSPGTGGYGELFF
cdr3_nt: TGTGCCAGTTCACCAGGGACAGGGGGCTACGGGGAGCTGTTTTTT

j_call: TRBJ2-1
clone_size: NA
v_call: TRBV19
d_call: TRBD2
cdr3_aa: CASSIGAGKGEQFF
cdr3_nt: TGTGCCAGTAGTATCGGAGCGGGAAAGGGTGAGCAGTTCTTC

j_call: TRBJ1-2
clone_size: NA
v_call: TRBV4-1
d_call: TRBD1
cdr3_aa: CASSQTGGTYGYTF
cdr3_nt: TGCGCCAGCAGCCAAACAGGGGGGACCTATGGCTACACCTTC